This TCR beta chain was retrieved from a study of T cell changes during pregnancy in multiple sclerosis (dated by TCRdb to the late 2010s). For context, the study as a whole: In women with multiple sclerosis, the researchers looked at how the T cell repertoire shifted as pregnancy progressed.

CDR1 SGHTA and CDR2 FQGTGA are derived from the germline V gene. Counted from cysteine to phenylalanine, this CDR3 has 14 amino acids. This entry keeps only the CDR3 DNA: 42 bases, framed from base 1. V loses 2 bases of germline sequence and J loses 6 bases, and the interval between the two ends is 10 bases. Notes on this clone: It lacks a known antigen. Within one base of it there is no much larger clone, and no base qualities were kept.

To prepare the library, the immunoSEQ multiplex PCR assay was applied. The source is immuneACCESS, and TCRdb retained only in-frame sequences with V and J called. Part of the clones is not carried over; for the studies checked, unresolved V genes explain less than half of this, and the remainder is unexplained. The sample table contains tens of thousands of clones; only one count was recorded for roughly 92% of them. The ten biggest clones cover around 0.6% of the sample. Material: CD4+ T cells from peripheral blood mononuclear cells, obtained in the second trimester of pregnancy. The sequence links TRBV7-3 to TRBJ2-2, and possibly TRBD2, on 5 matching bases. The receptor was isolated from a female donor with multiple sclerosis, enrolled in a pregnancy study. The DNA sequence is given as TGTGCCAGCAGCTTACAGCGGTTGGCCGGGGAGCTGTTTTTT. Translated, it reads CASSLQRLAGELFF.